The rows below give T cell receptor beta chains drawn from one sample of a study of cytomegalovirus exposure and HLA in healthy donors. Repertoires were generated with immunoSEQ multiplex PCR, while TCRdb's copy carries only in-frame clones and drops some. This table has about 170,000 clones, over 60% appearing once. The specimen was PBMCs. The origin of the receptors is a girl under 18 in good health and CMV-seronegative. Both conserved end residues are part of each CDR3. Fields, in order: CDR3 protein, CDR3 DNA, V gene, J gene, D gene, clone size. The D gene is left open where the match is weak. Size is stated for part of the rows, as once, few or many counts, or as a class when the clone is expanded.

CASSPGTDNEKLFF	TGTGCCAGCTCTCCCGGGACTGATAATGAAAAACTGTTTTTT	TRBV18	TRBJ1-4	.	few
CASSQGQAKETQYF	TGTGCCAGCAGCCAGGGACAGGCCAAAGAGACCCAGTACTTC	TRBV5-4	TRBJ2-5	TRBD1	.
CASSGGTGLGEKLFF	TGCGCCAGCAGCGGGGGGACAGGGCTTGGCGAAAAACTGTTTTTT	TRBV5-1	TRBJ1-4	TRBD1	.
CASSQFMTGSEDTQYF	TGTGCCAGCAGTCAGTTTATGACAGGGAGCGAAGATACGCAGTATTTT	TRBV27	TRBJ2-3	TRBD1	.
CASSLYPLGGGGNNEQFF	TGTGCCAGCAGTTTATACCCTCTTGGAGGGGGGGGAAACAATGAGCAGTTCTTC	TRBV27	TRBJ2-1	.	.
CASIPGDSTGELFF	TGTGCCAGCATCCCAGGGGACAGCACCGGGGAGCTGTTTTTT	TRBV6-6	TRBJ2-2	TRBD1	.
CASSEGQDWGTEAFF	TGTGCCAGCAGCGAGGGACAGGATTGGGGCACTGAAGCTTTCTTT	TRBV13	TRBJ1-1	TRBD1	.
CASSPPPGQGPDEQFF	TGTGCCAGCAGCCCCCCACCGGGACAGGGTCCGGATGAGCAGTTCTTC	TRBV7-3	TRBJ2-1	TRBD1	.
CASSGTSGGATGELFF	TGTGCCAGCAGCGGTACTAGCGGGGGTGCCACCGGGGAGCTGTTTTTT	TRBV9	TRBJ2-2	TRBD2	.
CASSPPPGTRGEETQYF	TGTGCCAGCAGCCCTCCCCCCGGGACTAGGGGAGAAGAGACCCAGTACTTC	TRBV13	TRBJ2-5	TRBD2	few
CASSLSFRRDEKLFF	TGTGCCAGCAGTTTATCGTTCAGGAGGGATGAAAAACTGTTTTTT	TRBV27	TRBJ1-4	.	.
CAWSVRQRETQYF	TGTGCCTGGAGTGTGAGGCAGCGGGAGACCCAGTACTTC	TRBV30	TRBJ2-5	.	.
CSGMGQNYGYTF	TGCAGCGGCATGGGACAGAACTATGGCTACACCTTC	TRBV29-1	TRBJ1-2	TRBD1	.
CASSLRQGANEKLFF	TGCGCCAGCAGCTTACGACAGGGAGCTAATGAAAAACTGTTTTTT	TRBV5-1	TRBJ1-4	TRBD1	.
CASSLERGEYNEQFF	TGCGCCAGCAGCTTAGAACGGGGGGAATACAATGAGCAGTTCTTC	TRBV5-1	TRBJ2-1	TRBD2	few
CASSSGQGKYEQYF	TGCGCCAGCAGCTCGGGACAGGGAAAATACGAGCAGTACTTC	TRBV5-1	TRBJ2-7	TRBD1	.
CASGLGYWTGEETQYF	TGTGCTAGTGGTTTGGGTTACTGGACAGGGGAAGAGACCCAGTACTTC	TRBV12-5	TRBJ2-5	TRBD1	.
CATSREQGKGNQPQHF	TGTGCCACCAGCAGAGAGCAGGGGAAAGGCAATCAGCCCCAGCATTTT	TRBV15	TRBJ1-5	.	.
CASSLGQGTSYEQYF	TGTGCCAGCAGCTTGGGGCAGGGGACATCCTACGAGCAGTACTTC	TRBV5-4	TRBJ2-7	.	.
CASSITGNTEAFF	TGTGCCAGCAGTATAACAGGGAACACTGAAGCTTTCTTT	TRBV27	TRBJ1-1	.	.
CASSRTGPEQYF	TGTGCCAGCAGTAGGACAGGGCCGGAGCAGTACTTC	TRBV2	TRBJ2-7	TRBD1	.
CASSLSGGALNTGELFF	TGTGCCAGCAGCTTGTCCGGAGGGGCTTTGAACACCGGGGAGCTGTTTTTT	TRBV5-6	TRBJ2-2	.	.
CASTGRDGPTDTQYF	TGTGCCAGCACAGGGAGGGACGGCCCCACAGATACGCAGTATTTT	TRBV6-1	TRBJ2-3	TRBD2	.
CAWSWQGAINIQYF	TGTGCCTGGAGCTGGCAGGGGGCTATCAACATTCAGTACTTC	TRBV30	TRBJ2-4	TRBD1	.
CASSVRTDNQPQHF	TGTGCCAGCAGCGTCCGGACTGACAATCAGCCCCAGCATTTT	TRBV6-1	TRBJ1-5	.	.
CSVFRGNTEAFF	TGCAGCGTCTTTCGAGGGAACACTGAAGCTTTCTTT	TRBV29-1	TRBJ1-1	.	few
CASSLASVGLNGYTF	TGTGCCAGCAGCTTAGCGTCCGTCGGTTTAAATGGCTACACCTTC	TRBV7-9	TRBJ1-2	.	.
CASSLPGQTFSEQYF	TGCGCCAGCAGCCTACCGGGACAGACATTTTCCGAGCAGTACTTC	TRBV5-1	TRBJ2-7	TRBD1	.
CASSLVAGGPGEQFF	TGTGCCAGCAGCTTGGTAGCGGGGGGGCCTGGGGAGCAGTTCTTC	TRBV5-8	TRBJ2-1	TRBD2	.
CAWSVQGFGEAFF	TGTGCCTGGAGTGTACAGGGGTTCGGTGAAGCTTTCTTT	TRBV30	TRBJ1-1	TRBD1	.
CASSFSRPGQGKNYGYTF	TGTGCCAGCAGCTTCTCCCGTCCGGGACAGGGTAAAAACTATGGCTACACCTTC	TRBV7-9	TRBJ1-2	TRBD1	.
CASSLWRGSGETQYF	TGTGCCAGTAGTCTGTGGCGGGGGAGTGGGGAGACCCAGTACTTC	TRBV19	TRBJ2-5	TRBD2	.
CASSFGQGQETQYF	TGTGCCAGCAGTTTCGGACAGGGCCAAGAGACCCAGTACTTC	TRBV27	TRBJ2-5	TRBD1	.
CASTFTDTQYF	TGCGCCAGCACTTTCACAGATACGCAGTATTTT	TRBV5-1	TRBJ2-3	.	few
CASSLDRTPGAYNEQFF	TGTGCCAGCAGCTTAGATAGGACACCGGGGGCCTACAATGAGCAGTTCTTC	TRBV11-2	TRBJ2-1	.	.
CAISEGVPEAFF	TGTGCCATCAGTGAAGGGGTCCCTGAAGCTTTCTTT	TRBV10-3	TRBJ1-1	.	once
CASSSRRSCLYGYTF	TGTGCCAGCAGCTCCCGGCGGAGTTGCCTCTATGGCTACACCTTC	TRBV21-1	TRBJ1-2	.	.
CASSPSVSSGANVLTF	TGTGCCAGCAGCCCCTCAGTAAGCTCTGGGGCCAACGTCCTGACTTTC	TRBV14	TRBJ2-6	.	few
CASSQSGTGYGYTF	TGCGCCAGCAGCCAAAGCGGGACAGGGTATGGCTACACCTTC	TRBV4-1	TRBJ1-2	TRBD1	.
CASSLSRVNTEAFF	TGTGCCAGCAGCTTAAGCAGGGTAAACACTGAAGCTTTCTTT	TRBV7-3	TRBJ1-1	.	.
CASSARLPGELFF	TGTGCCAGCAGTGCGAGACTACCGGGAGAGCTGTTTTTT	TRBV6-1	TRBJ2-2	.	few
CASSENTGTGRSYNEQFF	TGCGCCAGCAGTGAGAATACCGGGACAGGCCGATCCTACAATGAGCAGTTCTTC	TRBV10-1	TRBJ2-1	TRBD1	.
CSALRGHLAFF	TGCAGCGCGCTAAGGGGTCATTTAGCTTTCTTT	TRBV29-1	TRBJ1-1	.	.